A selection of T cell receptor beta chains follows, all from one sample in a study of T cell responses to AZD1222 COVID-19 vaccine. Generated by immunoSEQ multiplex PCR, the TCRdb table keeps only in-frame clones and is missing some. The sample yields 100,000 to 150,000 clones, 85% to 90% seen once. Material: peripheral blood, obtained 28 days after the second AZD1222 dose. Receptors originate from an adult who received the AZD1222 COVID-19 vaccine. Both conserved end residues are part of each CDR3. Fields, in order: V gene, clone size, D gene, J gene, CDR3 protein, CDR3 DNA. A D gene is named only where the DNA matches it firmly. Size is stated for part of the rows, as once, few or many counts, or as a class when the clone is expanded.

TRBV28	NA	NA	TRBJ1-2	CASRGGGGYTF	TGTGCCAGCAGAGGAGGGGGTGGCTACACCTTC
TRBV5-4	NA	NA	TRBJ2-6	CASSLGFAGANVLTF	TGTGCCAGCAGCTTGGGGTTTGCTGGGGCCAACGTCCTGACTTTC
TRBV7-9	NA	TRBD1	TRBJ1-2	CASSLPGQPPGYTF	TGTGCCAGCAGCTTACCGGGACAGCCACCGGGCTACACCTTC
TRBV3-1/TRBV3-2	once	TRBD2	TRBJ2-5	CASSQARLAGQETQYF	TGTGCCAGCAGCCAAGCGCGACTAGCGGGGCAAGAGACCCAGTACTTC
TRBV5-1	NA	NA	TRBJ1-1	CASSPGSGPYTEAFF	TGCGCCAGCAGCCCGGGGAGCGGGCCGTATACTGAAGCTTTCTTT
TRBV7-7	once	NA	TRBJ2-3	CASSLGQGPTDTQYF	TGTGCCAGCAGCTTAGGGCAGGGCCCCACAGATACGCAGTATTTT
TRBV11-3	NA	NA	TRBJ2-1	CASSSAGGVYNEQFF	TGTGCCAGCAGCTCAGCGGGCGGAGTTTACAATGAGCAGTTCTTC
TRBV7-2	NA	NA	TRBJ1-3	CASSSRQDPGNTIYF	TGTGCCAGCAGCTCAAGACAGGACCCTGGAAACACCATATATTTT
TRBV19	NA	NA	TRBJ1-5	CASGTRGDQPQHF	TGTGCCAGTGGCACAAGGGGGGATCAGCCCCAGCATTTT
TRBV28	NA	TRBD2	TRBJ2-1	CASSIVSGESYNEQFF	TGTGCCAGCAGTATAGTTAGCGGGGAGTCCTACAATGAGCAGTTCTTC
TRBV3-1/TRBV3-2	NA	NA	TRBJ1-5	CASSQEYRDQPQHF	TGTGCCAGCAGCCAAGAGTACAGAGATCAGCCCCAGCATTTT
TRBV10-1	few	NA	TRBJ2-1	CASSEGNRNEQFF	TGCGCCAGCAGTGAGGGGAATAGGAATGAGCAGTTCTTC
TRBV28	NA	TRBD1	TRBJ2-5	CASWDRVRQETQYF	TGTGCCAGCTGGGACAGGGTCCGCCAAGAGACCCAGTACTTC
TRBV19	once	TRBD1	TRBJ1-2	CASRRGQGAEGYTF	TGTGCCAGCCGTAGGGGACAGGGGGCAGAGGGCTACACCTTC
TRBV19	NA	NA	TRBJ1-4	CASSRSHATNEKLFF	TGTGCCAGTAGTAGAAGTCATGCAACTAATGAAAAACTGTTTTTT
TRBV5-8	NA	NA	TRBJ1-2	CASATGRGTFLNYGYTF	TGTGCCAGCGCCACAGGTCGGGGTACATTCCTGAACTATGGCTACACCTTC
TRBV6-2/TRBV6-3	NA	TRBD2	TRBJ2-2	CASSYGTTNTGELFF	TGTGCCAGCAGTTATGGGACTACGAACACCGGGGAGCTGTTTTTT
TRBV11-2	NA	NA	TRBJ1-6	CASSLEGGNSPLHF	TGTGCCAGCAGCTTAGAGGGGGGCAATTCACCCCTCCACTTT
TRBV19	NA	TRBD1	TRBJ2-5	CASSILPQGMGETQYF	TGTGCCAGTAGTATCCTACCACAGGGGATGGGAGAGACCCAGTACTTC
TRBV6-5	NA	TRBD1	TRBJ1-5	CASSYIPTGDNQPQHF	TGTGCCAGCAGTTATATCCCCACAGGGGACAATCAGCCCCAGCATTTT
TRBV6-5	NA	NA	TRBJ2-7	CATTPSTLGGYEQYF	TGTGCCACCACGCCGTCCACTCTAGGAGGGTACGAGCAGTACTTC
TRBV3-1/TRBV3-2	few	NA	TRBJ2-1	CASKSDRATYNEQFF	TGTGCCAGCAAATCCGACAGAGCTACCTACAATGAGCAGTTCTTC
TRBV29-1	once	NA	TRBJ2-7	CSVEDGVDPGGEQYF	TGCAGCGTTGAAGATGGGGTAGACCCGGGTGGCGAGCAGTACTTC
TRBV12-3/TRBV12-4	NA	NA	TRBJ2-7	CASSPQGDEQYF	TGTGCCAGCAGCCCCCAGGGTGACGAGCAGTACTTC
TRBV7-3	NA	NA	TRBJ2-2	CASSFTWAGDTGELFF	TGTGCCAGCAGCTTTACGTGGGCCGGGGACACCGGGGAGCTGTTTTTT
TRBV3-1/TRBV3-2	NA	NA	TRBJ1-2	CASSQEVSVGYTF	TGTGCCAGCAGCCAAGAAGTGAGCGTTGGCTACACCTTC
TRBV5-1	NA	TRBD1	TRBJ2-7	CASKITTGYEQYF	TGCGCCAGCAAAATCACGACAGGGTACGAGCAGTACTTC
TRBV7-7	NA	NA	TRBJ2-1	CASSPDRYNEQFF	TGTGCCAGCAGCCCGGACCGGTACAATGAGCAGTTCTTC
TRBV6-5	NA	NA	TRBJ1-4	CASRRGGAGEKLFF	TGTGCCAGCCGCCGCGGGGGGGCAGGGGAAAAACTGTTTTTT
TRBV6-2/TRBV6-3	NA	TRBD2	TRBJ2-1	CASSFSGGQALGQFF	TGTGCCAGCAGTTTTAGCGGGGGGCAAGCTCTAGGGCAGTTCTTC
TRBV23-1	NA	TRBD2	TRBJ2-7	CAGTHEGGLAASYEQYF	TGCGCCGGAACGCACGAGGGTGGCCTAGCGGCTTCCTACGAGCAGTACTTC
TRBV28	NA	TRBD1	TRBJ2-7	CASSAPGTGESEQYF	TGTGCCAGCAGTGCCCCCGGGACAGGTGAAAGCGAGCAGTACTTC
TRBV23-1	few	TRBD1	TRBJ1-6	CASGQTGNNSPLHF	TGCGCCAGCGGGCAGACAGGGAATAATTCACCCCTCCACTTT
TRBV5-1	NA	TRBD1	TRBJ2-7	CASSWNPPGTGGYEQYF	TGCGCCAGCAGCTGGAACCCTCCCGGGACAGGGGGCTACGAGCAGTACTTC
TRBV13	NA	NA	TRBJ1-1	CASSPPLGKNTEAFF	TGTGCCAGCAGCCCACCCCTAGGGAAGAACACTGAAGCTTTCTTT
TRBV5-1	NA	TRBD1	TRBJ2-7	CASSFVGQGSEQYF	TGCGCCAGCAGCTTTGTTGGACAGGGCTCCGAGCAGTACTTC
TRBV30	NA	NA	TRBJ1-5	CAWTPQSDQPQHF	TGTGCCTGGACCCCACAGTCAGATCAGCCCCAGCATTTT
TRBV18	NA	NA	TRBJ1-2	CASSPNTNYGYTF	TGTGCCAGCTCACCAAACACCAACTATGGCTACACCTTC
TRBV21-1	NA	NA	TRBJ2-2	CASTKDNSGTGELFF	TGTGCCAGCACCAAAGATAACTCGGGCACCGGGGAGCTGTTTTTT
TRBV18	NA	TRBD1	TRBJ1-1	CASSSETGTNTEAFF	TGTGCCAGCTCATCCGAGACAGGGACGAACACTGAAGCTTTCTTT
TRBV11-2	NA	NA	TRBJ2-7	CASSYWGARSSYEQYF	TGTGCCAGCAGCTATTGGGGCGCTAGGAGCTCCTACGAGCAGTACTTC
TRBV27	NA	NA	TRBJ1-1	CASSPTDGAEAFF	TGTGCCAGCAGTCCTACGGACGGTGCTGAAGCTTTCTTT
TRBV21-1	NA	NA	TRBJ1-3	CASSKGGGPDSGNTIYF	TGTGCCAGCAGCAAAGGGGGGGGTCCAGACTCTGGAAACACCATATATTTT